Listed here are 28 T cell receptor beta chains from one sample, sequenced in a study of shared clonotypes between healthy human individuals. The protocol was immunoSEQ multiplex PCR, while the TCRdb copy is restricted to in-frame clones and leaves out a portion. Altogether 300,000 to 400,000 clones are present, around 74% being singletons, with the ten largest covering under 13%. Sequencing was performed on memory CD4+ T cells sorted from blood. Subset described: CD45RA-negative fraction. These receptors all come from a man aged 25-40 years in good health.

The rearrangement joins TRBV2 to TRBJ2-7; D not resolved. The CDR3 loop spans 12 amino acids. Germline CDR1 SNHLY, CDR2 FYNNEI. Trimming cost V 6 bases and J 7 bases, with 13 bases left between them. CDR3 sequence reads: CASRADDREQYF. The CDR3 region has the DNA TGTGCCAGCAGGGCCGACGATCGGGAGCAGTACTTC.

This clone has ten or more counts. The chain is built from TRBV9 and TRBJ2-1; possibly TRBD2 for D (7 bases). This CDR3 comprises 16 residues. The V end lost 1 base, the J end lost 6 bases, and 17 bases lay between the germline ends. Looked up from germline, CDR1 is SGDLS and CDR2 is YYNGEE. The CDR3 bases are TGTGCCAGCAGCGTACTCGCGGGGGCCCAACCCAATGAGCAGTTCTTC. This sequence encodes CASSVLAGAQPNEQFF.

The rearrangement links TRBV19 to TRBJ2-2; 10 bases are a match to TRBD2. The CDR3 length is 17 residues. Per the germline V gene, CDR1 is LNHDA and CDR2 is SQIVND (reference sequence). The V segment lost 6 bases and the J segment 1 base; nucleotides outside the gene matches: 8. The CDR3: CASRPFSGRMNTGELFF. The CDR3, as DNA: TGTGCCAGTAGACCATTTAGCGGGAGGATGAACACCGGGGAGCTGTTTTTT. The complete variable domain, with remaining parts taken from reference TRBV19 and TRBJ2-2, reads DGGITQSPKYLFRKEGQNVTLSCEQNLNHDAMYWYRQDPGQGLRLIYYSQIVNDFQKGDIAEGYSVSREKKESFPLTVTSAQKNPTAFYLCASRPFSGRMNTGELFFGEGSRLTVL.

This sequence joins TRBV6-5 and TRBJ1-2; D is uncertain. V gave up 6 bases and J gave up 5 bases, with 10 bases separating them. The CDR3 length is 12 residues. From germline, CDR1 is MNHEY and CDR2 SVGAGI. CDR3 coding DNA: TGTGCCAGCAGCAGACCCGGATATGGCTACACCTTC. This codes for CASSRPGYGYTF.

The rearrangement uses TRBV7-8 and TRBJ2-7, with 9 bases lining up with TRBD1. Trimming removed 3 bases from V and 3 bases from J; junction bases left unmatched: 9. The CDR3 contains 16 residues. Germline-derived CDR1 and CDR2 are SGHVS and FQNEAQ. The CDR3 DNA reads as TGTGCCAGCAGCTTTATCACCGGGACAGGGAACTACGAGCAGTACTTC. Translating gives CASSFITGTGNYEQYF.

The chain couples TRBV25-1 to TRBJ2-1; tentative D call: TRBD2 (7 bases). CDR1 is MGHDK, CDR2 SYGVNS, per germline. The CDR3 runs 16 residues. V was trimmed by 3 bases and J by 2 bases, leaving 14 bases between them. The CDR3 sequence is CASSDQGGAPYNEQFF. CDR3 in DNA: TGTGCCAGCAGTGACCAAGGGGGGGCCCCCTACAATGAGCAGTTCTTC.

The rearrangement links TRBV2 to TRBJ2-1; possible D gene TRBD2, 5 bases. There are 14 residues in the CDR3. With 1 base removed from V and 5 bases from J, the gap between germline ends came to 9 bases. Germline CDR1 and CDR2: SNHLY and FYNNEI. DNA of the CDR3: TGTGCCAGCAGTGAAGGTTCCGGGAACAATGAGCAGTTCTTC. It yields the protein CASSEGSGNNEQFF.

The chain links TRBV2 to TRBJ2-1; tentative D call: TRBD2 (6 bases). V was pared by 6 bases and J by 6 bases, with 12 bases between. This CDR3 region has 13 residues. The germline gives CDR1 SNHLY, CDR2 FYNNEI. CDR3 sequence: CASRGGTANEQFF. DNA for the CDR3: TGTGCCAGCAGGGGGGGTACTGCCAATGAGCAGTTCTTC. Supplemented by reference TRBV2 and TRBJ2-1, the full variable domain reads EPEVTQTPSHQVTQMGQEVILRCVPISNHLYFYWYRQILGQKVEFLVSFYNNEISEKSEIFDDQFSVERPDGSNFTLKIRSTKLEDSAMYFCASRGGTANEQFFGPGTRLTVL.

Only a few counts were recorded for this clone. The genes are TRBV7-8 and TRBJ2-5; D unresolved. The CDR3 is 15 amino acids. Trimming took off 3 bases at V and 1 base at J, with 12 bases between the two ends. Germline CDR1 reads SGHVS; CDR2 reads FQNEAQ. CDR3 protein: CASSFGNGFQETQYF. As DNA, the CDR3 is TGTGCCAGCAGCTTCGGAAACGGGTTCCAAGAGACCCAGTACTTC.

The chain is built from TRBV11-2 and TRBJ2-7; D possibly corresponds to TRBD2 (5 bases). Germline CDR1 SGHAT, CDR2 FQNNGV. Trimming removed 5 bases from V and 4 bases from J, with 6 bases in between. The CDR3 is made up of 11 amino acids. The CDR3 here is CASSRGYEQYF. The CDR3 DNA follows: TGTGCCAGCAGCCGGGGATACGAGCAGTACTTC.

This chain's CDR3 is CASSPMTGEETQYF. CDR3 nucleotide sequence: TGTGCCAGCTCACCCATGACAGGGGAGGAGACCCAGTACTTC. The gene calls are TRBV18 and TRBJ2-5, with 8 bases matching TRBD1. The CDR3 contains 14 residues. Germline lookup yields CDR1 KGHSH and CDR2 LQKENI. V lost 3 bases, J lost 5 bases, and 5 bases stayed unmatched.

The gene calls are TRBV2 and TRBJ2-7; 7 nucleotides agree with TRBD2. V was pared by 6 bases and J by 5 bases, with 7 bases of the junction left unmatched. CDR3 length: 13 amino acids. Germline values: CDR1 SNHLY, CDR2 FYNNEI. The CDR3 nucleotides read TGTGCCAGCAGAACTAGCGCCCAGGACGAGCAGTACTTC. Residues: CASRTSAQDEQYF. Variable domain in full (rest from reference TRBV2 and TRBJ2-7): EPEVTQTPSHQVTQMGQEVILRCVPISNHLYFYWYRQILGQKVEFLVSFYNNEISEKSEIFDDQFSVERPDGSNFTLKIRSTKLEDSAMYFCASRTSAQDEQYFGPGTRLTVT.

The CDR3 here is CASSSLSGSQGETQYF. CDR3 nucleotide sequence: TGTGCCAGCAGCTCCCTTAGCGGGAGTCAGGGAGAGACCCAGTACTTC. The chain employs TRBV5-5 and TRBJ2-5, with 9 positions matching TRBD2. Germline loops: CDR1 SGHKS, CDR2 YYEKEE (reference sequence). J lost 4 bases, V lost 3 bases, and 10 bases had no gene match. This CDR3 has 16 amino acids.

In DNA form, the CDR3 reads TGTGCCAGCAGTGAAAGGTGGCTCCACCGAACAAACACCGGGGAGCTGTTTTTT. Protein sequence: CASSERWLHRTNTGELFF. The gene calls are TRBV2 and TRBJ2-2; no clear D. V was clipped by 2 bases and J by 2 bases, with 18 bases between them. Germline-derived CDR1 and CDR2 are SNHLY and FYNNEI. The CDR3 runs to 18 residues.

The J gene is TRBJ2-3, the V gene TRBV9, with 12 bases identical to TRBD2. From germline, CDR1 is SGDLS and CDR2 YYNGEE. The length of the CDR3 is 19 residues. V gave up 3 bases and J gave up 3 bases; unmatched junction bases: 14. The CDR3 DNA follows: TGTGCCAGCAGCGCGACTAGCGGGAGAACAGGGAAGTATACAGATACGCAGTATTTT. Translating gives CASSATSGRTGKYTDTQYF.

The chain recombines TRBV27 with TRBJ2-7, with 10 nucleotides matching TRBD1. V lost 6 bases to trimming and J lost 5 bases; unmatched junction nucleotides: 16. The CDR3 length is 17 residues. CDR1 is MNHEY and CDR2 is SMNVEV in the germline V gene (reference sequence). The CDR3 DNA reads as TGTGCCAGCAGACAAGAGACAGGGGGCGTTTTAAGAAACGAGCAGTACTTC. It is translated as CASRQETGGVLRNEQYF.

The chain is built from TRBV9 and TRBJ1-1, with 10 bases fitting TRBD1. This CDR3 region has 15 residues. With 4 bases clipped from V and 5 bases from J, the junction kept 8 bases outside the gene matches. The germline gives CDR1 SGDLS, CDR2 YYNGEE. Here the CDR3 DNA reads TGTGCCAGCAGCCCACGACAGGGGGCGGGAACTGAAGCTTTCTTT. Translation: CASSPRQGAGTEAFF.

The rearrangement links TRBV2 to TRBJ2-7; tentative D call: TRBD1 (6 bases). CDR3 length equals 13 residues. The V gene lost 7 bases and the J gene lost 4 bases, with 14 bases spanning the gap. CDR1 and CDR2 (germline): SNHLY, FYNNEI. The CDR3 protein is CASKLGAEYEQYF. CDR3 in DNA: TGTGCCAGCAAGTTGGGGGCAGAGTACGAGCAGTACTTC.

The J gene is TRBJ2-3, the V gene TRBV21-1; the listed D gene, TRBD1, was not tested against the DNA. TRBV21-1 is shown as a pseudogene. The CDR3 is 16 residues long. CDR3 residues: CASSNSRDRSTDTQYF. The CDR3 bases are TGTGCCAGCAGCAACAGCCGGGACAGAAGCACAGATACGCAGTATTTT.

The chain joins TRBV6-5 to TRBJ2-3; 9 nucleotides align to TRBD1. CDR1 is MNHEY, CDR2 SVGAGI, per germline. Trimming removed 6 bases from V and 1 base from J; junction bases left unmatched: 5. CDR3 length: 15 residues. The CDR3 nucleotides read TGTGCCAGCAGGAGGACAGGGGATCGCACAGATACGCAGTATTTT. It codes for CASRRTGDRTDTQYF.

The chain has TRBV11-2 and TRBJ2-5; D possibly corresponds to TRBD2 (6 bases). V dropped 5 bases and J dropped 5 bases, with 18 bases sitting between them. Germline assignment: CDR1 SGHAT and CDR2 FQNNGV. The CDR3 loop spans 15 amino acids. CDR3 sequence: CASSLPLGGMETQYF. The CDR3, as DNA: TGTGCCAGCAGCCTACCCCTGGGGGGAATGGAGACCCAGTACTTC.

The genes are TRBV5-1 and TRBJ2-5; no firm D call. This CDR3 spans 13 amino acids. With 3 bases removed from V and 4 bases from J, the gap between germline ends came to 10 bases. The V gene's germline CDR1 is SGHRS and CDR2 YFSETQ. The CDR3 loop reads CASSWSAAETQYF. CDR3 DNA: TGCGCCAGCAGCTGGTCCGCAGCAGAGACCCAGTACTTC. Complete variable domain (other parts from reference TRBV5-1 and TRBJ2-5): KAGVTQTPRYLIKTRGQQVTLSCSPISGHRSVSWYQQTPGQGLQFLFEYFSETQRNKGNFPGRFSGRQFSNSRSEMNVSTLELGDSALYLCASSWSAAETQYFGPGTRLLVL.

This clone turned up a few times. The chain couples TRBV4-1 to TRBJ1-5; D gene uncertain. The germline CDR1 and CDR2 sequences are MGHRA and YSYEKL. The V gene lost 1 base and the J gene lost 0 bases, with 7 bases spanning the gap. The CDR3 runs 15 residues. CDR3 protein: CASSQAEGSNQPQHF. The CDR3 DNA is TGCGCCAGCAGCCAAGCCGAGGGTAGCAATCAGCCCCAGCATTTT.

This chain connects TRBV11-2 to TRBJ2-2; 10 bases line up with TRBD2. The germline V gene encodes CDR1 SGHAT and CDR2 FQNNGV. V lost 2 bases, J lost 5 bases, and 5 bases stayed unmatched. The CDR3 sequence is 16 residues long. The CDR3 DNA is TGTGCCAGCAGCTTATTTCTAGCGGGAGTGACCGGGGAGCTGTTTTTT. As protein: CASSLFLAGVTGELFF.

The chain combines TRBV30 with TRBJ1-5; 7 bases are shared with TRBD1. The CDR3 runs 13 residues. Trimming took 2 bases from V and 5 from J; bases not matched to a gene: 3. Per germline, CDR1 GTSNPN and CDR2 SVGIG (reference sequence). The CDR3 sequence is CAWSRDRDQPQHF. CDR3 bases: TGTGCCTGGAGTCGAGACAGGGATCAGCCCCAGCATTTT.

This chain uses TRBV7-9 with TRBJ1-1; 8 positions agree with TRBD1. Germline values: CDR1 SEHNR, CDR2 FQNEAQ (reference sequence). The length of the CDR3 is 16 residues. The trim removed 5 bases at V and 0 bases at J, leaving 8 bases unmatched. The CDR3 here is CASSPRGTGMNTEAFF. CDR3 DNA sequence: TGTGCCAGCAGCCCTCGCGGGACAGGAATGAACACTGAAGCTTTCTTT. The variable domain in full, completed from reference TRBV7-9 and TRBJ1-1, reads DTGVSQNPRHKITKRGQNVTFRCDPISEHNRLYWYRQTLGQGPEFLTYFQNEAQLEKSRLLSDRFSAERPKGSFSTLEIQRTEQGDSAMYLCASSPRGTGMNTEAFFGQGTRLTVV.

As concerns this clone: A much larger clone differs by one base, so this may be a read error. The same CDR3 can be traced to other DNA sequences in this sample. The chain carries TRBV7-2 and TRBJ1-1; D unclear. Germline-derived CDR1 and CDR2 are SGHTA and FQGNSA. V was trimmed by 1 base and J by 2 bases, leaving 5 bases between them. The CDR3 extends over 13 amino acids. CDR3 nucleotide sequence: TGTGCCAGCAGCTTAGGCCACAACACTGAAGCTTTCTTT. As protein: CASSLGHNTEAFF.

The chain uses TRBV18 and TRBJ2-7, with TRBD1 as a possible D gene (5 bases). The CDR3 consists of 14 residues. Trimming removed 6 bases from V and 4 bases from J, with 16 bases in between. Germline V gene lookup returns CDR1 KGHSH and CDR2 LQKENI. As DNA, the CDR3 is TGTGCCAGCTCCAACGCAGCAGGGCTATACGAGCAGTACTTC. Translation: CASSNAAGLYEQYF.